Below are 8 T cell receptor beta chains sequenced from a single sample in a study of patients and donors after allogeneic stem cell transplantation. TCRdb itself ran the RT-PCR reads through MiXCR, one entry per CDR3 protein. This table has about 960,000 distinct CDR3 sequences, about a sixth appearing once. Sequencing was done on a sample of blood, either unsorted or a sorted T cell fraction (not recorded which). These receptors were taken from a human donor who was either an allogeneic HSCT recipient or a stem cell or donor lymphocyte infusion donor (not recorded which). It is not recorded whose cells these are; they may come from a transplant donor.

This clonotype has only a few counts. The chain joins TRBV6-5 to TRBJ1-5; 7 nucleotides line up with TRBD1. CDR3 length equals 17 residues. Trimming took 2 bases from V and 0 from J; bases not matched to a gene: 7. Looked up from germline, CDR1 is MNHEY and CDR2 is SVGAGI. CDR3 sequence (DNA): TGTGCCAGCAGTTACGGGAGGGACAGCAATAGCAATCAGCCCCAGCATTTT. Amino acid sequence: CASSYGRDSNSNQPQHF.

This clonotype was seen a few times. The chain combines TRBV28 with TRBJ2-5; D possibly corresponds to TRBD1 (5 bases). Per the germline V gene, CDR1 is MDHEN and CDR2 is SYDVKM. Trimming pared 11 bases from V and 2 bases from J, leaving 15 bases between. This CDR3 is built from 13 residues. This CDR3 reads CAVALGPQETQYF. DNA for the CDR3: TGTGCCGTCGCTCTGGGGCCGCAAGAGACCCAGTACTTC.

This chain uses TRBV5-6 with TRBJ1-2, with no clear D. Germline loops: CDR1 SGHDT, CDR2 YYEEEE. This CDR3 spans 15 amino acids. Trimming shortened V by 4 bases and J by 5 bases, and 18 bases separated the two germline ends. DNA for the CDR3: TGTGCCAGCAGCACCGGAAACGCGGGCCTATATGGCTACACCTTC. This sequence encodes CASSTGNAGLYGYTF. Complete variable domain (other parts from reference TRBV5-6 and TRBJ1-2): DAGVTQSPTHLIKTRGQQVTLRCSPKSGHDTVSWYQQALGQGPQFIFQYYEEEERQRGNFPDRFSGHQFPNYSSELNVNALLLGDSALYLCASSTGNAGLYGYTFGSGTRLTVV.

The rearrangement uses TRBV12-3 or TRBV12-4 and TRBJ2-6; D uncertain. The CDR3 length is 16 residues. The ends were cut back, 5 bases at V and 2 bases at J, with 13 bases in the middle. CDR3 region: CASSPELGAGANVLTF. CDR3 coding DNA: TGTGCCAGCAGTCCGGAACTTGGGGCTGGGGCCAACGTCCTGACTTTC.

The rearrangement uses TRBV12-3 or TRBV12-4 and TRBJ2-7; no reliable D call. The CDR3 sequence is 11 residues long. V gave up 10 bases and J gave up 5 bases, with 12 bases separating them. The CDR3 DNA reads TGTGCCACCATATTCCCCCACGAGCAGTACTTC. Protein: CATIFPHEQYF.

This clonotype came up once. The rearrangement joins TRBV19 to TRBJ2-4; 8 nucleotides agree with TRBD1. The CDR3 has 16 amino acids. V lost 4 bases, J lost 9 bases, and 14 bases stayed unmatched. Germline values: CDR1 LNHDA, CDR2 SQIVND (reference sequence). DNA of the CDR3: TGTGCCAGTAGTAAGCCGTCAGGGGGCTCCGTAAGCATTCAGTACTTC. Its translation: CASSKPSGGSVSIQYF.

The rearrangement uses TRBV28 and TRBJ2-7; 11 bases agree with TRBD1. The junction had 6 bases not matched to a gene; V was cut back by 3 bases and J by 2 bases. Germline values: CDR1 MDHEN, CDR2 SYDVKM. The CDR3 sequence is 16 residues long. CDR3 amino acids: CASSLIGGQGAYEQYF. Written as DNA, the CDR3 is TGTGCCAGCAGTTTGATTGGGGGACAGGGGGCCTACGAGCAGTACTTC.

This clonotype has a handful of counts. The chain combines TRBV5-6 with TRBJ2-1; 12 bases line up with TRBD1. Germline CDR1 reads SGHDT; CDR2 reads YYEEEE. V lost 4 bases, J lost 7 bases, and 9 bases stayed unmatched. This CDR3 has 16 amino acids. The DNA of the CDR3 is TGTGCCAGCAGCCTTAATCCGGGACAGGGGGCGAATGAGCAGTTCTTC. It codes for CASSLNPGQGANEQFF.